This T cell receptor (beta chain) was captured in a study of shared clonotypes between healthy human individuals. Background on the study: Plates per donor: three CD4 naive, three CD4 memory, two CD8 naive, one CD8 memory. The study, taken as a whole, reports: Generation probabilities of non-shared clonotypes were lower (relative to those shared by all four donors). Sequencing depth was predicted to influence how clonotypes are shared among donors.

Researchers ran the assay at a deep level. Sequencing was performed with immunoSEQ multiplex PCR; in TCRdb, only in-frame clones are kept and a portion is missing. The sample lists roughly 2.6 million clones; just over 90% were seen once. This clone was seen once. Antigen: not known. This CDR3 is also generated by other DNA sequences in the sample. The sample was naive CD4+ T cells sorted from blood. The subset denotes: CD45RA+ positively selected. This TCR derives from a man younger than 30 in good health.

CDR3 coding DNA: TGTGCCAGCAGCGTAGCAGCGGGAGCCTACAATGAGCAGTTCTTC. Translation gives CASSVAAGAYNEQFF. The chain links TRBV9 to TRBJ2-1; 8 positions match TRBD2. J was trimmed by 2 bases and V by 0 bases; bases with no gene match: 1. Germline V gene lookup returns CDR1 SGDLS and CDR2 YYNGEE. CDR3 length: 15 amino acids.